In this sample, the clone carrying this TCR beta chain turned up many times. Antigen unknown. It may be a read error: a sequence one base away is much more abundant. Amplification yielded TCR beta CDR3 regions, with RNA transcripts as the source. HTBI primers were the set used in a first-round RT-PCR of the TCR CDR3. TCRdb used MiXCR to reprocess the multiplex PCR reads, holding one entry per CDR3 protein. The data contain a few hundred thousand distinct CDR3 sequences, just over 45% of them seen just once; the ten biggest clones take up 19%. Clinical symptoms, serum thyroxine and TRAb, thyroid ultrasound and orbital computed tomography together formed the diagnostic basis. This sample stems from a study of T cells in Graves' hyperthyroidism and ophthalmopathy. Looked up from germline, CDR1 is MNHNS and CDR2 is SASEGT. The CDR3 is 15 amino acids. V dropped 7 bases and J dropped 5; count of bases not matched to a gene: 9.

Whole-study findings and limits: A model of 13 V-J pairs discriminated ophthalmopathy from stable hyperthyroidism. Researchers found most expanded thyroid clonotypes above 0.001 in blood as well. Progression to ophthalmopathy was predicted a median of roughly 6.8 months early.

V is TRBV6-1 and J is TRBJ2-7; 12 nucleotides agree with TRBD2. The sequenced sample consisted of peripheral blood or thyroid tissue (not recorded which). This receptor was identified in an adult woman with Graves' disease, either hyperthyroidism or ophthalmopathy (not recorded which). The CDR3 bases are TGTGCCAGCAATGGGGAACTAGCGGGAGGCAACGAGCAGTACTTC. Translating it yields CASNGELAGGNEQYF.